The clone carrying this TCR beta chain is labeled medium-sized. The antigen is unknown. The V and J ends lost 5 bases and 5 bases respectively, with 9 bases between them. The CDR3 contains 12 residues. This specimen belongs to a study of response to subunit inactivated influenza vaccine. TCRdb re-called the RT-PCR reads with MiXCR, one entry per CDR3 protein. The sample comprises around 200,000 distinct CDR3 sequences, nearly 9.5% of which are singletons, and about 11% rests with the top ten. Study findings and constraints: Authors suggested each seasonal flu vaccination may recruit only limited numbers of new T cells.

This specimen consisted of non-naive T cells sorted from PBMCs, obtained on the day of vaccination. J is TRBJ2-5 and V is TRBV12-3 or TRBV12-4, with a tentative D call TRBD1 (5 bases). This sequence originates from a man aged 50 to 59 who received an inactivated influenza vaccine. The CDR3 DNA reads TGTGCCAGCAGTGACCCAGGGGAGACCCAGTACTTC. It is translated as CASSDPGETQYF.